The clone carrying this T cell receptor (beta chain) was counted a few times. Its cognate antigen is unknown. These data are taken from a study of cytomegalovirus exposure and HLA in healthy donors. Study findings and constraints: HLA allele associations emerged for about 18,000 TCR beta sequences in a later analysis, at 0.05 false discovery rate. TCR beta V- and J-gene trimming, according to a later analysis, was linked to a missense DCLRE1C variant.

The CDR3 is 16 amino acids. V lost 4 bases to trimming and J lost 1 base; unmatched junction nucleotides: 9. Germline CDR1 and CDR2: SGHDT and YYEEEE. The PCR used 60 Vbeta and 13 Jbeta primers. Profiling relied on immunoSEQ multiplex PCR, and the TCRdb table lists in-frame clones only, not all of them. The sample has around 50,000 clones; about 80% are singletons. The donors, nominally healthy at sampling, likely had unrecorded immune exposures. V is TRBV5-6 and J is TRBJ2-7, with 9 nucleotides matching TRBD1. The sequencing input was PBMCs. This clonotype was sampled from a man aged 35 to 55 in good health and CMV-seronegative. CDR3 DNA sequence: TGTGCCAGCAGCCCTATTAGGGGGACAGGGTCCTACGAGCAGTACTTC. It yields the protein CASSPIRGTGSYEQYF.